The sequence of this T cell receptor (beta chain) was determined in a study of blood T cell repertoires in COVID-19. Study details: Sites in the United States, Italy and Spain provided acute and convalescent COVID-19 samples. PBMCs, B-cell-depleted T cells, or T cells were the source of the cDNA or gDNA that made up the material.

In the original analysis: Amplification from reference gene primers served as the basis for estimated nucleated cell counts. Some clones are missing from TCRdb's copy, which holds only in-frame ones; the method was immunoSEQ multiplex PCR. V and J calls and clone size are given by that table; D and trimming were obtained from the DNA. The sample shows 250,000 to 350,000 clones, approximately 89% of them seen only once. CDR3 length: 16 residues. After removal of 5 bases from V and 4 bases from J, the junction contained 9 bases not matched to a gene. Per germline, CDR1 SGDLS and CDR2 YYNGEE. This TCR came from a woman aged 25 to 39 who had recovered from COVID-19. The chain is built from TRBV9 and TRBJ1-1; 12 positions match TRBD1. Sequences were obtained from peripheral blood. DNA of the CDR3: TGTGCCAGCAGAGCCGGGACAGGGGGCGCGGGCACTGAAGCTTTCTTT. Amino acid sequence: CASRAGTGGAGTEAFF.